The clone carrying this T cell receptor (beta chain) was counted once. The antigen remains undetermined. In germline, CDR1 is SGHRS, CDR2 YFSETQ. V lost 5 bases and J lost 5; bases outside the gene matches: 9. This CDR3 region has 15 residues. Produced via immunoSEQ multiplex PCR; TCRdb's table is partial and in-frame only. The data hold more than 110,000 clones, with about 90% observed a single time. The sample is drawn from a study of T cell responses to AZD1222 COVID-19 vaccine. Overall study findings and caveats: Dominant at 160-218 and 743-854, vaccine-associated CD4 TCRs also spanned spike. Among the donors, most were white British and more were female, and clonal diversity was possibly underestimated. Vaccination with two AZD1222 doses was followed by a rise in Spike-specific TCR breadth and depth. Among those given AZD1222, only six were seropositive at baseline.

Sequences were derived from peripheral blood, sampled on day 0 of AZD1222 vaccination. The source of this sequence is an adult in good health. V usage is TRBV5-1 and J usage is TRBJ1-4; 7 bases are shared with TRBD1. CDR3 residues: CASSYRGGLNEKLFF. The CDR3 nucleotides are TGCGCCAGCAGTTACAGGGGCGGATTAAATGAAAAACTGTTTTTT. Full variable domain (outside the CDR3, taken from reference TRBV5-1 and TRBJ1-4): KAGVTQTPRYLIKTRGQQVTLSCSPISGHRSVSWYQQTPGQGLQFLFEYFSETQRNKGNFPGRFSGRQFSNSRSEMNVSTLELGDSALYLCASSYRGGLNEKLFFGSGTQLSVL.